These 21 T cell receptor beta chains were all obtained from the same sample, sequenced in a study of breast tumors, draining lymph nodes, adjacent tissues. Breast cancer patients provided tissue from their axillary draining lymph nodes. Each CDR3 protein gets one entry after TCRdb re-called the multiplex PCR reads with MiXCR. The sample lists under 85,000 distinct CDR3 sequences, roughly 20% occurring once. Sample: axillary lymph node tissue. The receptors stem from a female donor with breast cancer. Some clones in this sample may be carry-over from other donors' samples.

The CDR3 DNA sequence: TGTGCCAGCAGCCAAGTAGGATCCGGGGGAGAGGTGAGCGCTCGAGATACGCAGTATTTT. It translates to CASSQVGSGGEVSARDTQYF. The chain is built from TRBV4-2 and TRBJ2-3; a weak D match, TRBD2 (6 bases). The germline V gene encodes CDR1 LGHNA and CDR2 YNFKEQ. V was trimmed by 1 base and J by 5 bases, leaving 28 bases between them. This CDR3 is 20 amino acids long.

This clonotype was seen at least ten times. The chain carries TRBV20-1 and TRBJ2-3, with D perhaps TRBD2 (6 bases). Trimming stripped 6 bases from V and 0 bases from J, with 13 bases between. The CDR3 contains 14 residues. Germline CDR1 reads DFQATT; CDR2 reads SNEGSKA (reference sequence). This chain's CDR3 is CSAPLAASTDTQYF. The DNA for the CDR3 is TGCAGTGCGCCACTAGCCGCTAGCACAGATACGCAGTATTTT.

This clonotype occurred many times. This chain links TRBV7-2 with TRBJ1-2; D perhaps matches TRBD1 (6 bases). CDR3 length: 17 residues. Germline lookup yields CDR1 SGHTA and CDR2 FQGNSA. Trimming took 1 base from V and 4 from J, leaving 19 bases between them. The CDR3 DNA is TGTGCCAGCAGCTTAGGGGGCCAACAGGGTTTCTCCTATGGCTACACCTTC. Translation gives CASSLGGQQGFSYGYTF.

This clonotype was counted a few times. This chain connects TRBV7-2 to TRBJ2-4; 7 positions match TRBD1. The V segment lost 6 bases and the J segment 0 bases; nucleotides outside the gene matches: 11. Germline values: CDR1 SGHTA, CDR2 FQGNSA. The CDR3 runs 17 residues. The CDR3, as DNA: TGTGCCAGCAGGTACCGGGACAGCACGATAGCCAAAAACATTCAGTACTTC. This translates into CASRYRDSTIAKNIQYF.

This clonotype was detected a few times. This rearrangement joins TRBV4-2 to TRBJ2-4; TRBD2 matches 8 bases. The CDR3 spans 16 residues. Unmatched junction bases numbered 9, after V lost 3 bases and J lost 5 bases. Germline assignment: CDR1 LGHNA and CDR2 YNFKEQ. The DNA of the CDR3 is TGTGCCAGCAGCCACGGTCTGGGGCGGGGGGAAAACATTCAGTACTTC. Its translation is CASSHGLGRGENIQYF.

The gene calls are TRBV6-2 or TRBV6-3 and TRBJ2-3; TRBD1 agrees at 9 bases. CDR1 MNHEY and CDR2 SVGEGT come from the germline V gene. The CDR3 is 16 residues long. V dropped 4 bases and J dropped 0; count of bases not matched to a gene: 5. CDR3 residues: CASSLGTGPSTDTQYF. CDR3 sequence (DNA): TGTGCCAGCAGTTTAGGGACAGGGCCTAGCACAGATACGCAGTATTTT.

At least ten counts were recorded for this clonotype. The V and J genes are TRBV28 and TRBJ2-7; D unclear. Germline V CDR1 and CDR2: MDHEN, SYDVKM. The CDR3 has 11 residues. Trimming removed 6 bases from V and 5 bases from J, with 8 bases in between. CDR3 in DNA: TGTGCCAGCAGAGAACGGGACGAGCAGTACTTC. Translated, it gives CASRERDEQYF. The full variable domain, rest sourced from reference TRBV28 and TRBJ2-7, is DVKVTQSSRYLVKRTGEKVFLECVQDMDHENMFWYRQDPGLGLRLIYFSYDVKMKEKGDIPEGYSVSREKKERFSLILESASTNQTSMYLCASRERDEQYFGPGTRLTVT.

This clonotype was observed many times. The genes are TRBV11-2 and TRBJ2-7; 8 positions match TRBD2. With V trimmed by 0 bases and J by 3 bases, 7 bases remained unmatched. This CDR3 is built from 16 residues. Germline loops: CDR1 SGHAT, CDR2 FQNNGV. The DNA of the CDR3 is TGTGCCAGCAGCTTAGATCGCAGCGGGGGTCTCTACGAGCAGTACTTC. Protein: CASSLDRSGGLYEQYF.

This clonotype was seen at least ten times. The chain combines TRBV20-1 with TRBJ2-7; TRBD2 agrees at 9 bases. Germline CDR1 and CDR2: DFQATT and SNEGSKA (reference sequence). V lost 3 bases to trimming and J lost 4 bases; unmatched junction nucleotides: 10. The length of the CDR3 is 15 residues. CDR3 loop: CSASPKLAGNYEQYF. CDR3 nucleotide sequence: TGCAGTGCTAGCCCAAAACTAGCGGGCAATTACGAGCAGTACTTC.

At least ten counts were recorded for this clonotype. The V call is TRBV20-1, the J call TRBJ1-2; 7 positions agree with TRBD1. The junction had 12 bases not matched to a gene; V was cut back by 5 bases and J by 9 bases. Germline V gives CDR1 DFQATT, CDR2 SNEGSKA (reference sequence). This CDR3 has 13 residues. CDR3 bases: TGCAGTGCTTCCCAAAGGGGGACAGTAAGCTACACCTTC. Encoded protein: CSASQRGTVSYTF.

The chain has TRBV4-3 and TRBJ2-7; 7 bases agree with TRBD2. Germline assignment: CDR1 LGHNA and CDR2 YSLEER. CDR3 length equals 15 residues. Trimming cost V 5 bases and J 9 bases; bases outside gene matches: 16. The CDR3 is CASSFSGSSGGGQYF. The CDR3 nucleotides are TGCGCCAGCAGCTTTTCCGGGAGCTCGGGAGGCGGGCAGTACTTC.

This clonotype was detected ten times or more. This chain uses TRBV7-3 with TRBJ2-1; no definite D call. Germline V gives CDR1 SGHTA, CDR2 FQGTGA. This CDR3 is 15 amino acids long. Trimming took off 4 bases at V and 9 bases at J, with 19 bases between the two ends. This CDR3 reads CASSYGLVSASEQFF. The CDR3 DNA sequence: TGTGCCAGCAGCTACGGGTTGGTATCAGCTTCTGAGCAGTTCTTC.

This chain uses TRBV30 with TRBJ2-4, with D unclear. The CDR3 is made up of 12 amino acids. In germline, CDR1 is GTSNPN, CDR2 SVGIG (reference sequence). Trimming left V 0 bases short and J 9 bases short, with 9 bases between. In nucleotides, the CDR3 is TGTGCCTGGAGTGTACAAGGTGGCATTCAGTACTTC. It yields the protein CAWSVQGGIQYF.

On this clonotype: This clone may be a read error of a much larger clone one base away. It is likely a read error, because the conserved phenylalanine at the end of the CDR3 is missing. The rearrangement uses TRBV2 and TRBJ2-7; D is unclear. From germline, CDR1 is SNHLY and CDR2 FYNNEI. V lost 3 bases to trimming and J lost 0 bases, with 9 bases between them. There are 14 residues in the CDR3. The CDR3, as DNA: TGTGCCAGCAGTGAGCTTATAAGCTCCTACGAGCAGTACTCC. Translated, it gives CASSELISSYEQYS.

The V and J genes are TRBV7-9 and TRBJ2-7; a weak D match, TRBD2 (5 bases). V was shortened by 3 bases and J by 6 bases, with 9 bases between the two germline ends. This CDR3 is built from 12 residues. The germline gives CDR1 SEHNR, CDR2 FQNEAQ (reference sequence). CDR3 nucleotide sequence: TGTGCCAGCAGCTTTACTAGAGGCGAGCAGTACTTC. Translated, it gives CASSFTRGEQYF.

This clonotype appeared many times. The CDR3 DNA reads as TGCAGTGCTAGAGGGACAGACTCTGGAAACACCATATATTTT. It encodes CSARGTDSGNTIYF. The V call is TRBV20-1, the J call TRBJ1-3; TRBD1 might be the D (6 bases). Trimming cost V 1 base and J 0 bases, with 7 bases left between them. The CDR3 totals 14 residues. Germline assignment: CDR1 DFQATT and CDR2 SNEGSKA (reference sequence).

Comment on this clonotype: The missing conserved phenylalanine or tryptophan at the end of this CDR3 makes a read error likely. The CDR3 coding sequence is TGTGCCAGCAGTTATTCGGGACTGACAGGGGCTGGAAACACCATATATCTT. This translates into CASSYSGLTGAGNTIYL. The chain couples TRBV6-5 to TRBJ1-3; 8 bases align to TRBD1. J was trimmed by 2 bases and V by 3 bases; bases with no gene match: 9. Germline V lookup: CDR1 MNHEY, CDR2 SVGAGI. The CDR3 sequence is 17 residues long.

This clonotype appeared many times. The CDR3 DNA sequence: TGTGCCAGCAGTTACTCCGGGCCCTATAGCAATCAGCCCCAGCATTTT. This encodes CASSYSGPYSNQPQHF. The chain carries TRBV6-2 or TRBV6-3 and TRBJ1-5, with D unclear. CDR1 and CDR2 from the germline V gene are MNHEY and SVGEGT. Trimming shortened V by 0 bases and J by 0 bases, and 9 bases separated the two germline ends. The CDR3 contains 16 residues.

As to this clonotype: With a much larger clone just one base away, this may be a read error. The chain employs TRBV20-1 and TRBJ2-1, with 7 bases aligning to TRBD2. CDR1 and CDR2 (germline): DFQATT, SNEGSKA (reference sequence). The CDR3 contains 15 residues. Unmatched junction bases numbered 14, after V lost 5 bases and J lost 7 bases. The CDR3 sequence: CSAVKRGRAMNEQFF. The CDR3 nucleotides read TGCAGTGCTGTTAAGCGAGGGAGGGCCATGAATGAGCAGTTCTTC.

This clonotype was recorded at least ten times. The CDR3 region has the DNA TGCAGTGCTGTGAGGTCTACCAACCCCACAGATACGCAGTATTTT. Translation: CSAVRSTNPTDTQYF. The rearrangement joins TRBV20-1 to TRBJ2-3; D remains ambiguous. CDR1 and CDR2 (germline): DFQATT, SNEGSKA (reference sequence). V lost 5 bases and J 2 bases, leaving 17 bases between the germline ends. The CDR3 has 15 residues.

This clonotype was found many times. V gene TRBV5-5 combines with J gene TRBJ2-7, with TRBD1 identical over 8 bases. The CDR3 consists of 14 residues. Germline trimming cut 5 bases from V and 3 bases from J; bases unmatched to any gene: 7. Germline V CDR1 and CDR2: SGHKS, YYEKEE (reference sequence). Here the CDR3 DNA reads TGTGCCAGCAGACTTCCAGGGGGCAGCTACGAGCAGTACTTC. It specifies CASRLPGGSYEQYF.